This TCR beta chain is from a study of shared clonotypes between healthy human individuals. Repertoires were generated with immunoSEQ multiplex PCR, while TCRdb's copy carries only in-frame clones and drops some. The sample has under 600,000 clones; almost 97% are singletons. The sample holds one count of this clone. The antigen is unknown. Per germline, CDR1 MDHEN and CDR2 SYDVKM. Trimming cost V 0 bases and J 2 bases; bases outside gene matches: 9. This CDR3 has 18 residues. Study-wide results and limits: Clonotypes which were not shared had lower generation probabilities than clonotypes that all four donors shared. Large depth notwithstanding, sorted-subset sequencing proved incomplete by rarefaction. Between several donors, naive CD4 clonotypes were shared at a level of approximately 5%.

The chain uses TRBV28 and TRBJ1-5; 8 bases fit TRBD1. The TCR comes from a woman aged 25 to 39 in good health. The sample consisted of naive CD4+ T cells sorted from blood. Subset specified: CD45RA+ positively selected. The CDR3 protein is CASSLWSFQGARNQPQHF. In DNA form, the CDR3 reads TGTGCCAGCAGTTTATGGTCTTTTCAGGGGGCCCGCAATCAGCCCCAGCATTTT.